These 25 T cell receptor beta chains were all obtained from the same sample, sequenced in a study of blood T cell repertoires in COVID-19. The data were produced by immunoSEQ multiplex PCR, yet TCRdb's version contains in-frame clones alone and is incomplete. There are about 65,000 clones in the sample; roughly 77% occur only once, and 14% to 15% lies in the top ten. The sample consisted of peripheral blood. The receptors come from a man older than 75 with acute or convalescent COVID-19.

V usage is TRBV12-3 or TRBV12-4 and J usage is TRBJ1-1, with D hard to call. CDR3 length: 11 residues. V lost 7 bases, J lost 1 base, and 4 bases lay in between. DNA for the CDR3: TGTGCCAGCACAGGGAACACTGAAGCTTTCTTT. Amino acid sequence: CASTGNTEAFF.

V is TRBV2 and J is TRBJ2-7; 13 positions match TRBD2. V shed 0 bases, J shed 2 bases, and the junction held 4 bases outside the gene matches. The CDR3 runs 17 residues. Germline V gene sequence: CDR1 SNHLY, CDR2 FYNNEI. In DNA form, the CDR3 reads TGTGCCAGCAGTGAAGCGGGGACTAGCGGGGTAACCTACGAGCAGTACTTC. Translating it yields CASSEAGTSGVTYEQYF.

This clone is a singleton in its sample. Within the sample, other DNA sequences also encode this same CDR3. This chain joins TRBV7-9 and TRBJ2-3, with D maybe TRBD2 (5 bases). Looked up from germline, CDR1 is SEHNR and CDR2 is FQNEAQ (reference sequence). The CDR3 sequence is 14 residues long. V shed 6 bases and J shed 0 bases, with 10 bases lying between them. CDR3: CASSGTGSTDTQYF. In DNA form, the CDR3 reads TGTGCCAGCAGTGGCACGGGGAGCACAGATACGCAGTATTTT.

V is TRBV6-4 and J is TRBJ2-5, with D possibly matching TRBD2 (6 bases). The CDR3 has 13 residues. Germline CDR1 reads MRHNA; CDR2 reads SNTAGT. V lost 4 bases to trimming and J lost 7 bases, with 13 bases between them. The CDR3 sequence is CASSGGEGGTQYF. As DNA, the CDR3 is TGTGCCAGCAGTGGGGGGGAAGGCGGGACCCAGTACTTC.

This clone was seen a few times. This sequence joins TRBV10-2 and TRBJ2-1; TRBD2 is a possible D gene (6 bases). V gave up 8 bases and J gave up 2 bases, with 22 bases separating them. This CDR3 has 17 amino acids. The germline V gene has CDR1 WSHSY and CDR2 SAAADI. The CDR3 region has the DNA TGCGCCAGCTCGGACGATAGAGGGGACTTCCCCTACAATGAGCAGTTCTTC. Protein: CASSDDRGDFPYNEQFF.

This clone has only a few counts. V gene TRBV11-3 combines with J gene TRBJ2-7, with 7 positions matching TRBD2. In germline, CDR1 is SGHNT, CDR2 YENEEA. This CDR3 spans 14 amino acids. V lost 5 bases to trimming and J lost 3 bases; unmatched junction nucleotides: 7. The CDR3 loop is CASSLAAQGYEQYF. CDR3 nucleotide sequence: TGTGCCAGCAGCCTAGCGGCGCAGGGCTACGAGCAGTACTTC.

The gene calls are TRBV5-1 and TRBJ1-5; D gene unclear. The germline V gene has CDR1 SGHRS and CDR2 YFSETQ. This CDR3 spans 15 amino acids. V was clipped by 0 bases and J by 0 bases, with 7 bases between them. CDR3 DNA: TGCGCCAGCAGCTTGGGTTACTATAGCAATCAGCCCCAGCATTTT. It codes for CASSLGYYSNQPQHF.

The CDR3 nucleotides read TGTGCCAGCAGCTTTACAGGGAAGTCTGGAAACACCATATATTTT. Translating gives CASSFTGKSGNTIYF. The chain links TRBV7-6 to TRBJ1-3, with D maybe TRBD1 (6 bases). This CDR3 contains 15 residues. V was clipped by 3 bases and J by 1 base, with 10 bases between them. The germline CDR1 and CDR2 sequences are SGHVS and FNYEAQ.

The chain is built from TRBV6-5 and TRBJ2-7; 9 nucleotides match TRBD1. In germline, CDR1 is MNHEY, CDR2 SVGAGI. The CDR3 is made up of 15 amino acids. V dropped 6 bases and J dropped 4; count of bases not matched to a gene: 10. The DNA for the CDR3 is TGTGCCAGCAGCCAGACCGGGACAGGGATGTACGAGCAGTACTTC. It specifies CASSQTGTGMYEQYF.

J is TRBJ2-2 and V is TRBV5-1; D unclear. Per germline, CDR1 SGHRS and CDR2 YFSETQ. Deletions cut 3 bases from V and 4 bases from J, with 7 bases between. The CDR3 has 13 residues. The DNA for the CDR3 is TGCGCCAGCAGCTCGCCGGGCACCGGGGAGCTGTTTTTT. It specifies CASSSPGTGELFF.

The chain employs TRBV2 and TRBJ2-2; 7 bases fit TRBD2. The CDR3 runs to 16 residues. From germline, CDR1 is SNHLY and CDR2 FYNNEI. J gave up 0 bases and V 6 bases, and 7 bases lay outside the gene matches. The CDR3 reads CASSPRLAPNTGELFF. CDR3 in DNA: TGTGCCAGCAGCCCCAGACTAGCCCCGAACACCGGGGAGCTGTTTTTT.

The J gene is TRBJ1-2, the V gene TRBV4-2, with 7 bases matching TRBD1. The CDR3 sequence is 14 residues long. CDR1 is LGHNA, CDR2 YNFKEQ, per germline. V lost 2 bases and J lost 2; bases outside the gene matches: 2. CDR3 nucleotides: TGTGCCAGCAGCCAAACGACAGGGAACTATGGCTACACCTTC. It yields the protein CASSQTTGNYGYTF.

The chain couples TRBV5-5 to TRBJ2-7, with D possibly matching TRBD1 (6 bases). Trimming removed 3 bases from V and 1 base from J, with 11 bases in between. This CDR3 spans 14 amino acids. Germline V gene sequence: CDR1 SGHKS, CDR2 YYEKEE (reference sequence). The CDR3 DNA sequence: TGTGCCAGCAGCTCAAGAGGACAGTCCTACGAGCAGTACTTC. It yields the protein CASSSRGQSYEQYF. The full variable domain, with the rest looked up from reference TRBV5-5 and TRBJ2-7, is DAGVTQSPTHLIKTRGQQVTLRCSPISGHKSVSWYQQVLGQGPQFIFQYYEKEERGRGNFPDRFSARQFPNYSSELNVNALLLGDSALYLCASSSRGQSYEQYFGPGTRLTVT.

This clone has a handful of counts. V usage is TRBV6-1 and J usage is TRBJ1-5; 8 bases line up with TRBD1. CDR1 and CDR2 (germline): MNHNS, SASEGT. The CDR3 totals 16 residues. J gave up 6 bases and V 2 bases, and 9 bases lay outside the gene matches. DNA for the CDR3: TGTGCCAGCAGTGAAAGCGAGACAGGGGCGACTCAGCCCCAGCATTTT. It encodes CASSESETGATQPQHF.

The CDR3 protein is CASSMTGGGRQPQHF. CDR3 sequence (DNA): TGTGCCAGTAGTATGACAGGGGGGGGGCGTCAGCCCCAGCATTTT. The chain combines TRBV19 with TRBJ1-5; 9 bases align to TRBD1. CDR3 length equals 15 residues. Germline V gives CDR1 LNHDA, CDR2 SQIVND (reference sequence). J lost 6 bases, V lost 3 bases, and 6 bases had no gene match. Full variable domain (rest looked up from reference TRBV19 and TRBJ1-5): DGGITQSPKYLFRKEGQNVTLSCEQNLNHDAMYWYRQDPGQGLRLIYYSQIVNDFQKGDIAEGYSVSREKKESFPLTVTSAQKNPTAFYLCASSMTGGGRQPQHFGDGTRLSIL.

This chain connects TRBV7-9 to TRBJ2-7, with D perhaps matching TRBD1 (5 bases). The V gene's germline CDR1 is SEHNR and CDR2 FQNEAQ (reference sequence). V was pared by 4 bases and J by 1 base, with 11 bases between. This CDR3 has 14 amino acids. As DNA, the CDR3 is TGTGCCAGCAGCTATGCGCAGGGATCCTACGAGCAGTACTTC. Amino acid sequence: CASSYAQGSYEQYF.

The chain recombines TRBV24-1 with TRBJ2-3, with 7 bases lining up with TRBD1. Germline CDR1 and CDR2: KGHDR and SFDVKD. The CDR3 spans 13 residues. Trimming removed 7 bases from V and 1 base from J; junction bases left unmatched: 1. CDR3 coding DNA: TGTGCCACCAGCGGACAGGGCACAGATACGCAGTATTTT. Protein: CATSGQGTDTQYF.

The chain employs TRBV6-5 and TRBJ2-6; TRBD2 matches at 7 bases. Germline CDR1 and CDR2: MNHEY and SVGAGI. CDR3 length: 15 amino acids. V dropped 3 bases and J dropped 3; count of bases not matched to a gene: 2. CDR3 DNA: TGTGCCAGCAGTTATGGGGGGGATGGGGCCAACGTCCTGACTTTC. Amino acids: CASSYGGDGANVLTF.

V gene TRBV7-9 combines with J gene TRBJ1-1; D remains ambiguous. The V end lost 5 bases, the J end lost 3 bases, and 13 bases lay between the germline ends. The germline CDR1 and CDR2 sequences are SEHNR and FQNEAQ (reference sequence). CDR3 length equals 14 residues. CDR3 sequence reads: CASSPAVHDTEAFF. The CDR3 bases are TGTGCCAGCAGCCCTGCCGTACATGACACTGAAGCTTTCTTT.

The chain recombines TRBV5-1 with TRBJ1-1; D is unclear. Trimming removed 0 bases from V and 5 bases from J, with 8 bases in between. The CDR3 is 13 residues long. CDR1 is SGHRS, CDR2 YFSETQ, per germline. Here the CDR3 DNA reads TGCGCCAGCAGCTTGGGTGCGAGTACTGAAGCTTTCTTT. It specifies CASSLGASTEAFF.

The gene calls are TRBV6-5 and TRBJ1-6; TRBD1 agrees at 7 bases. The ends lost 6 bases at V and 7 bases at J; junction bases unmatched: 6. This CDR3 spans 14 amino acids. Germline V gene lookup returns CDR1 MNHEY and CDR2 SVGAGI. As DNA, the CDR3 is TGTGCCAGCAGACCGGGACAGCTGAATTCACCCCTCCACTTT. Translation gives CASRPGQLNSPLHF.

V usage is TRBV11-3 and J usage is TRBJ2-1, with 14 bases aligning to TRBD2. Germline loops: CDR1 SGHNT, CDR2 YENEEA. After removal of 3 bases from V and 8 bases from J, the junction contained 3 bases not matched to a gene. The CDR3 loop spans 15 amino acids. The CDR3 region has the DNA TGTGCCAGCAGCTTCGGGACTAGCGGGGGTGATGAGCAGTTCTTC. This encodes CASSFGTSGGDEQFF.

The genes are TRBV5-1 and TRBJ2-1; unclear D gene. Germline V gene data show CDR1 as SGHRS and CDR2 as YFSETQ. Trimming left V 2 bases short and J 9 bases short, with 12 bases between. The CDR3 is 13 residues long. The CDR3 spells CASSLDEFFEQFF. The CDR3 DNA follows: TGCGCCAGCAGCTTAGATGAGTTTTTTGAGCAGTTCTTC.

This clone was detected only a few times. The chain couples TRBV14 to TRBJ2-7; 7 bases align to TRBD1. The CDR3 has 16 residues. Germline V gene sequence: CDR1 SGHDN, CDR2 FVKESK. The J segment lost 1 base and the V segment lost 2 bases, leaving 8 bases of the junction unmatched. The CDR3 reads CASSQSGQFLSYEQYF. In DNA form, the CDR3 reads TGTGCCAGCAGCCAATCGGGACAGTTTCTATCCTACGAGCAGTACTTC.

In this sample, this clone turned up once. The rearrangement joins TRBV27 to TRBJ2-7; 13 bases map to TRBD2. This CDR3 is built from 15 residues. The V segment lost 6 bases and the J segment 3 bases; nucleotides outside the gene matches: 5. Germline lookup yields CDR1 MNHEY and CDR2 SMNVEV (reference sequence). CDR3 loop: CASRTGTSGVYEQYF. CDR3 DNA sequence: TGTGCCAGCAGAACCGGGACTAGCGGGGTCTACGAGCAGTACTTC.